What follows are 6 T cell receptor beta chains derived from one specimen sequenced in a study of T-cell reconstitution after alpha-beta-depleted transplantation in children (dated by TCRdb to 2016 to 2018). The library relied on PCR. Data came from an Illumina HiSeq 2500. Molecular barcoding was employed in the preparation of TCR libraries, with unique molecular identifiers being used to normalize TCRbeta repertoire quantification. Starting from the raw public reads, TCRdb applied fastp trimming at Q25, assembled clones with MiXCR and retained in-frame beta chains. CDR3 protein duplicates are merged, each entry listing the most common genes and DNA. This sample lists 98,000 or so distinct CDR3 sequences; 20% to 25% were detected once. The leading ten clones occupy 20% to 25% of the sample. In light of the paper, this sample's treatment or condition label describes: allogeneic hematopoietic cell transplantation with graft depleted of TCRalphabeta T cells and CD19 B cells.

The sequences come from PBMCs, collected before TCRalphabeta/CD19-depleted stem cell transplant. The source is a boy aged 2 to 10 with acute lymphoblastic leukemia, due to receive a stem cell transplant.

This chain links TRBV10-3 with TRBJ2-7; the match to TRBD1 covers 9 bases. CDR1 is ENHRY, CDR2 SYGVKD, per germline. The CDR3 length is 15 residues. V lost 6 bases and J lost 0; bases outside the gene matches: 6. The CDR3 reads CAIRGQGADSYEQYF. As DNA, the CDR3 is TGTGCCATCAGGGGACAGGGTGCGGACTCCTACGAGCAGTACTTC.

This sequence joins TRBV20-1 and TRBJ2-1; the D gene could be TRBD1 or TRBD2 (5 bases each). Germline lookup yields CDR1 DFQATT and CDR2 SNEGSKA (reference sequence). This CDR3 spans 15 amino acids. For the CDR3, the DNA is TGCAGCGCCGAGACTTCCGGGACCGACTCCAATGAGCAGTTCTTC. Translation gives CSAETSGTDSNEQFF.

The chain uses TRBV7-9 and TRBJ2-1; 8 nucleotides match TRBD2. Trimming at V came to 5 bases and at J to 2 bases, leaving 11 bases not matched to a gene. Germline CDR1 and CDR2: SEHNR and FQNEAQ (reference sequence). The length of the CDR3 is 17 residues. The CDR3 spells CASSKTSGGETYNEQFF. The CDR3 DNA follows: TGTGCCAGCAGCAAAACTAGCGGAGGGGAGACCTACAATGAGCAGTTCTTC.

This clonotype appeared a few times. V usage is TRBV9 and J usage is TRBJ2-1; the match to TRBD1 covers 7 bases. The germline CDR1 and CDR2 sequences are SGDLS and YYNGEE. The CDR3 runs 14 residues. Trimming cost V 4 bases and J 9 bases; bases outside gene matches: 10. The CDR3 loop reads CASSTPQGSAEQFF. CDR3 bases: TGTGCCAGCAGCACCCCACAGGGGTCCGCTGAGCAGTTCTTC. Full variable domain (rest looked up from reference TRBV9 and TRBJ2-1): DSGVTQTPKHLITATGQRVTLRCSPRSGDLSVYWYQQSLDQGLQFLIQYYNGEERAKGNILERFSAQQFPDLHSELNLSSLELGDSALYFCASSTPQGSAEQFFGPGTRLTVL.

The rearrangement joins TRBV10-3 to TRBJ2-5; D is perhaps TRBD1 (5 bases). The germline CDR1 and CDR2 sequences are ENHRY and SYGVKD. With 4 bases removed from V and 2 bases from J, the gap between germline ends came to 5 bases. This CDR3 is built from 12 residues. The CDR3 DNA reads as TGTGCCATCAGTGGACAGCAAGAGACCCAGTACTTC. Protein sequence: CAISGQQETQYF.

The gene calls are TRBV6-1 and TRBJ1-5; TRBD1 is a possible D gene (5 bases). CDR3 length: 15 residues. Germline loops: CDR1 MNHNS, CDR2 SASEGT. Trimming took off 1 base at V and 3 bases at J, with 10 bases between the two ends. CDR3 protein: CASSEGGRFNQPQHF. CDR3 nucleotide sequence: TGTGCCAGCAGTGAAGGGGGACGGTTCAATCAGCCCCAGCATTTT.